A single sample is the source of the 23 T cell receptor beta chains below, sequenced in a study of cytomegalovirus exposure and HLA in healthy donors (dated 2017 in TCRdb). Receptor libraries were prepared by the immunoSEQ multiplex PCR assay. A mixture of 60 forward primers for TCR Vbeta segments and 13 reverse primers for TCR Jbeta segments was used in the multiplex PCR. The source is immuneACCESS, and TCRdb retained only in-frame sequences with V and J called. Part of the clones is not carried over; for the studies checked, unresolved V genes explain less than half of this, and the remainder is unexplained. The sample profile shows about 55,000 clones; around 52% of them were found once. Together, the top ten hold roughly 12% of the sample. The sequencing input was PBMCs. These receptors were taken from a human donor in good health.

This clone was seen only a few times. V is TRBV2 and J is TRBJ1-1; the match to TRBD1 covers 8 bases. V was clipped by 7 bases and J by 3 bases; unmatched bases: 4. The V gene's germline CDR1 is SNHLY and CDR2 FYNNEI. The CDR3 has 13 residues. CDR3 in amino acids: CASNPTGDTEAFF. For the CDR3, the DNA is TGTGCCAGCAATCCGACAGGGGACACTGAAGCTTTCTTT.

In its sample, this clone was seen a few times. The chain is built from TRBV4-1 and TRBJ2-4; TRBD1 agrees at 8 bases. Germline trimming cut 3 bases from V and 5 bases from J; bases unmatched to any gene: 3. The CDR3 contains 14 residues. The germline V gene encodes CDR1 MGHRA and CDR2 YSYEKL. The CDR3, as DNA: TGCGCCAGCAGCCACCTGGGACAGGAAAACATTCAGTACTTC. It encodes CASSHLGQENIQYF.

This rearrangement joins TRBV7-6 to TRBJ2-5; 8 positions match TRBD1. The germline V gene has CDR1 SGHVS and CDR2 FNYEAQ. This CDR3 is 14 amino acids long. Trimming cost V 3 bases and J 5 bases; bases outside gene matches: 5. For the CDR3, the DNA is TGTGCCAGCAGCTTTGGACAGGGTCTCGAGACCCAGTACTTC. This translates into CASSFGQGLETQYF. Complete variable domain (other parts from reference TRBV7-6 and TRBJ2-5): GAGVSQSPRYKVTKRGQDVALRCDPISGHVSLYWYRQALGQGPEFLTYFNYEAQQDKSGLPNDRFSAERPEGSISTLTIQRTEQRDSAMYRCASSFGQGLETQYFGPGTRLLVL.

The DNA of the CDR3 is TGTGCCAGCAGTTATCACAGGGGGCGGCGTAATTCACCCCTCCACTTT. Amino acid sequence: CASSYHRGRRNSPLHF. The chain links TRBV7-2 to TRBJ1-6; TRBD1 matches at 9 bases. Trimming took 6 bases from V and 6 from J; bases not matched to a gene: 9. The CDR3 covers 16 residues. The germline gives CDR1 SGHTA, CDR2 FQGNSA.

The chain links TRBV13 to TRBJ2-7, with unresolved D. The CDR3 sequence is 15 residues long. In germline, CDR1 is PRHDT, CDR2 FYEKMQ (reference sequence). Trimming removed 0 bases from V and 2 bases from J, with 11 bases in between. The CDR3 nucleotides read TGTGCCAGCAGCTTAGGGCAGACTTCGACCTACGAGCAGTACTTC. It encodes CASSLGQTSTYEQYF.

The chain joins TRBV29-1 to TRBJ2-1, with TRBD2 matching over 8 bases. The trim removed 6 bases at V and 4 bases at J, leaving 8 bases unmatched. Germline V gene sequence: CDR1 SQVTM, CDR2 ANQGSEA. This CDR3 is 14 amino acids long. This CDR3 reads CSVDSGGQYNEQFF. CDR3 sequence (DNA): TGCAGCGTCGACAGCGGGGGACAATACAATGAGCAGTTCTTC.

The chain couples TRBV6-1 to TRBJ2-5; tentatively, D is TRBD1 (6 bases). CDR1 is MNHNS and CDR2 is SASEGT in the germline V gene. This CDR3 has 15 amino acids. The V end lost 6 bases, the J end lost 4 bases, and 18 bases lay between the germline ends. CDR3 sequence reads: CASSRTTGKRETQYF. CDR3 nucleotides: TGTGCCAGCAGCAGAACAACAGGGAAACGAGAGACCCAGTACTTC.

By share, this clone counts as medium-sized. This chain links TRBV7-9 with TRBJ2-7, with 7 nucleotides matching TRBD1. From germline, CDR1 is SEHNR and CDR2 FQNEAQ (reference sequence). This CDR3 comprises 12 residues. The V and J ends lost 4 bases and 4 bases, in that order; junction bases with no gene match: 1. The CDR3 nucleotides are TGTGCCAGCAGCTCGGACAGGTACGAGCAGTACTTC. It translates to CASSSDRYEQYF.

The chain links TRBV15 to TRBJ1-5; the D gene is possibly TRBD1 (5 bases). Germline CDR1 and CDR2: LNHNV and YYDKDF (reference sequence). The CDR3 has 14 amino acids. V lost 1 base and J lost 4, with 8 bases in between. The CDR3 DNA sequence: TGTGCCACCAGCAGAGGACAGCTGAATCAGCCCCAGCATTTT. Translated, it gives CATSRGQLNQPQHF.

This clone was recorded a few times. The chain uses TRBV7-9 and TRBJ1-3, with 7 bases matching TRBD1. V shed 5 bases and J 1 base; nucleotides not matched to a gene: 11. The CDR3 totals 17 residues. Germline V lookup: CDR1 SEHNR, CDR2 FQNEAQ (reference sequence). The chain's CDR3 is CASSRPRGRLSGNTIYF. The CDR3 DNA follows: TGTGCCAGCAGCCGCCCTAGGGGGCGGCTGTCTGGAAACACCATATATTTT.

This clone was observed a handful of times. The chain combines TRBV7-6 with TRBJ2-7, with D possibly TRBD2 on 6 matching bases. Trimming stripped 0 bases from V and 0 bases from J, with 15 bases between. The germline V gene encodes CDR1 SGHVS and CDR2 FNYEAQ. CDR3 length: 17 residues. Written as DNA, the CDR3 is TGTGCCAGCAGCTTAGCCTCCACGGGGACTGGCTCCTACGAGCAGTACTTC. Amino acid sequence: CASSLASTGTGSYEQYF.

About this clone: The junction does not match germline at one end; this may be a read error. Other DNA sequences in the same sample also yield this CDR3. The V gene is TRBV7-2, the J gene TRBJ1-1, with 10 bases fitting TRBD1. CDR3 length equals 14 residues. CDR1 is SGHTA and CDR2 is FQGNSA in the germline V gene. CDR3 sequence reads: CASERTGGNTEAFF. CDR3 nucleotides: TGTGCCAGCGAACGGACAGGGGGGAACACTGAGGCTTTCTTT.

Here the CDR3 reads CASSSMPRGGWWTEAFF. The CDR3 DNA is TGTGCCAGCAGCTCCATGCCCCGGGGGGGTTGGTGGACTGAAGCTTTCTTT. The V gene is TRBV7-2, the J gene TRBJ1-1; perhaps TRBD1 as D (5 bases). The ends were cut back, 4 bases at V and 5 bases at J, with 23 bases in the middle. The germline CDR1 and CDR2 sequences are SGHTA and FQGNSA. The length of the CDR3 is 17 residues.

The V call is TRBV5-1, the J call TRBJ2-6, with 12 bases aligning to TRBD1. V lost 4 bases, J lost 4 bases, and 15 bases stayed unmatched. CDR3 length: 20 amino acids. Germline V gene data show CDR1 as SGHRS and CDR2 as YFSETQ. The CDR3 nucleotides are TGCGCCAGCAGCGCGGGACAGGGGGCGAGCTTAGATTCCGGGGCCAACGTCCTGACTTTC. It specifies CASSAGQGASLDSGANVLTF.

The chain carries TRBV29-1 and TRBJ2-2, with 7 bases fitting TRBD1. The germline CDR1 and CDR2 sequences are SQVTM and ANQGSEA. V trimming: 7 bases; J trimming: 2 bases; junction bases outside the gene matches: 7. This CDR3 is 14 amino acids long. The CDR3, as DNA: TGCAGCGCCCTCGGACAGGCCAACACCGGGGAGCTGTTTTTT. Encoded protein: CSALGQANTGELFF.

The J gene is TRBJ1-1, the V gene TRBV19; TRBD1 matches 8 bases. The length of the CDR3 is 16 residues. V gave up 7 bases and J gave up 0 bases; unmatched junction bases: 10. CDR1 and CDR2 (germline): LNHDA, SQIVND (reference sequence). The CDR3 bases are TGTGCCAGTAAACCTACAGGGGGAGGCGTGAACACTGAAGCTTTCTTT. Translated, it gives CASKPTGGGVNTEAFF.

The CDR3 spells CSVSDTWTVSEQFF. The CDR3, as DNA: TGCAGCGTTTCGGACACATGGACAGTTAGTGAGCAGTTCTTC. This chain uses TRBV29-1 with TRBJ2-1; tentative D call: TRBD1 (6 bases). The CDR3 covers 14 residues. From germline, CDR1 is SQVTM and CDR2 ANQGSEA. Trimming shortened V by 5 bases and J by 9 bases, and 20 bases separated the two germline ends.

This clone was seen more than once but under ten times. The V and J genes are TRBV27 and TRBJ2-7; 11 bases match TRBD2. The CDR3 loop spans 15 amino acids. After removal of 8 bases from V and 2 bases from J, the junction contained 8 bases not matched to a gene. From germline, CDR1 is MNHEY and CDR2 SMNVEV (reference sequence). The CDR3 protein is CASRRTSGPTYEQYF. In DNA form, the CDR3 reads TGTGCCAGCCGCCGGACTAGCGGGCCAACCTACGAGCAGTACTTC.

The genes are TRBV7-2 and TRBJ2-2; no definite D call. Germline-derived CDR1 and CDR2 are SGHTA and FQGNSA. The CDR3 loop spans 16 amino acids. V dropped 2 bases and J dropped 4 bases, with 14 bases sitting between them. The CDR3 coding sequence is TGTGCCAGCAGCTTATCCGCGGTCCGAAGCACCGGGGAGCTGTTTTTT. Its protein is CASSLSAVRSTGELFF.

The chain uses TRBV15 and TRBJ1-6; TRBD1 aligns across 7 bases. The germline gives CDR1 LNHNV, CDR2 YYDKDF (reference sequence). CDR3 size: 17 residues. V dropped 3 bases and J dropped 13; count of bases not matched to a gene: 18. DNA for the CDR3: TGTGCCACCAGCAGCAACTTTCTACGACAGGGAGGTAGCCCCCTCCACTTT. Translating gives CATSSNFLRQGGSPLHF.

The rearrangement uses TRBV6-5 and TRBJ2-3; 7 bases are a match to TRBD2. The CDR3 covers 14 residues. The V gene's germline CDR1 is MNHEY and CDR2 SVGAGI. J lost 6 bases, V lost 4 bases, and 7 bases had no gene match. This chain's CDR3 is CASSFSGPRDTQYF. CDR3 nucleotide sequence: TGTGCCAGCAGTTTTAGCGGGCCCCGGGATACGCAGTATTTT.

The gene calls are TRBV2 and TRBJ2-3, with 8 positions matching TRBD1. Trimming took 4 bases from V and 2 from J; bases not matched to a gene: 5. This CDR3 has 15 amino acids. In germline, CDR1 is SNHLY, CDR2 FYNNEI. The chain's CDR3 is CASSVDREFTDTQYF. In DNA, the CDR3 is TGTGCCAGCAGTGTGGACAGGGAATTCACAGATACGCAGTATTTT.

About this clone itself: Other nucleotide sequences in the sample specify the same CDR3. The chain has TRBV5-1 and TRBJ2-3; 7 nucleotides match TRBD1. CDR1 and CDR2 from the germline V gene are SGHRS and YFSETQ. Losses at the gene ends were 0 bases for V and 6 bases for J; bases not matched to a gene: 4. The CDR3 totals 14 residues. The CDR3: CASSLEGQTDTQYF. As DNA, the CDR3 is TGCGCCAGCAGCTTGGAGGGACAGACTGATACGCAGTATTTT.